This T cell receptor (beta chain) was sequenced during a study of T cell responses to AZD1222 COVID-19 vaccine. General observations from the study: White British ancestry dominated among donors, who included more females, and clonal diversity was possibly underestimated. Spike-wide coverage was observed for vaccine-associated CD4 TCRs, with dominant responses at 160-218 and 743-854. Scientists sampled the repertoires only once the peak T cell response had passed. Spike-specific TCR breadth and depth went up after people got two AZD1222 doses.

The CDR3 consists of 15 residues. V dropped 1 base and J dropped 0 bases, with 7 bases sitting between them. Per germline, CDR1 SGHRS and CDR2 YFSETQ. Comment on this clone: The target antigen is unknown.

Data came from immunoSEQ multiplex PCR; TCRdb stores just in-frame clones and leaves some out. In the table there are 130,000 to 150,000 clones, approximately 86% of which are singletons. V is TRBV5-1 and J is TRBJ1-4; no reliable D call. This specimen was peripheral blood, taken 28 days after the second dose of the MenACWY control vaccine. This clonotype originated in an adult who received the MenACWY meningococcal vaccine as a control. CDR3 DNA sequence: TGCGCCAGCAGCTTGACAACGACAACTAATGAAAAACTGTTTTTT. Translation gives CASSLTTTTNEKLFF.